These 29 T cell receptor beta chains originate from one sample sequenced in a study of OX40 agonist ivuxolimab in advanced cancers. The assay was immunoSEQ multiplex PCR, and TCRdb's table has in-frame clones only and misses some. The sample records over 20,000 clones, more than 75% being singletons. The sample here was CD4+ or CD8+ T cells sorted from blood, taken in a trial of the OX40 agonist ivuxolimab. These receptors all stem from an adult with an advanced solid tumor such as melanoma, head and neck, liver or kidney cancer.

The chain employs TRBV19 and TRBJ1-2; no definite D call. The CDR3 sequence is 14 residues long. Trimming removed 2 bases at V and 3 bases at J, with 10 bases between. Germline V gives CDR1 LNHDA, CDR2 SQIVND (reference sequence). The CDR3, as DNA: TGTGCCAGTAGTATATCGGCCATGGACTATGGCTACACCTTC. It specifies CASSISAMDYGYTF.

This clone has just one count. The chain combines TRBV7-2 with TRBJ2-3; possible D gene TRBD2, 7 bases. The CDR3 has 17 amino acids. Per the germline V gene, CDR1 is SGHTA and CDR2 is FQGNSA. Trimming removed 4 bases from V and 2 bases from J, with 19 bases in between. The CDR3 nucleotides read TGTGCCAGCAGCTCTGCTGGGAGGGGGATCAACACAGATACGCAGTATTTT. Amino acid sequence: CASSSAGRGINTDTQYF.

This chain joins TRBV28 and TRBJ1-6; 7 bases map to TRBD1. Germline CDR1 and CDR2: MDHEN and SYDVKM. The CDR3 extends over 18 amino acids. V lost 4 bases, J lost 13 bases, and 22 bases stayed unmatched. This chain's CDR3 is CASSSEKGGSHLTRPLHF. Written as DNA, the CDR3 is TGTGCCAGCAGTTCTGAAAAAGGGGGCAGCCATTTAACGAGGCCCCTCCACTTT.

V gene TRBV5-6 combines with J gene TRBJ2-7; D not certain. The CDR3 loop spans 14 amino acids. The V gene's germline CDR1 is SGHDT and CDR2 YYEEEE. Trimming took off 0 bases at V and 4 bases at J, with 11 bases between the two ends. Written as DNA, the CDR3 is TGTGCCAGCAGCTTGGTACTGAAAGGATACGAGCAGTACTTC. Its protein product is CASSLVLKGYEQYF.

The chain recombines TRBV19 with TRBJ2-7, with a possible D match to TRBD2 (6 bases). Germline-derived CDR1 and CDR2 are LNHDA and SQIVND (reference sequence). There are 17 residues in the CDR3. The germline V and J ends were trimmed by 3 bases and 3 bases, with 21 bases remaining between them. Here the CDR3 DNA reads TGTGCCAGTAGTATGGGGGACTTCCGGGGGTCGGTCTACGAGCAGTACTTC. Its translation is CASSMGDFRGSVYEQYF.

This rearrangement joins TRBV14 to TRBJ2-7; D remains ambiguous. V was pared by 1 base and J by 6 bases, with 16 bases between. Germline V gene data show CDR1 as SGHDN and CDR2 as FVKESK. The CDR3 runs to 15 residues. Written as DNA, the CDR3 is TGTGCCAGCAGCCAAGTGGTTGGGTTGGTGAGCGAGCAGTACTTC. This sequence encodes CASSQVVGLVSEQYF.

V and J are TRBV19 and TRBJ1-2, with unresolved D. V was clipped by 1 base and J by 0 bases, with 6 bases between them. There are 14 residues in the CDR3. Germline V gene data show CDR1 as LNHDA and CDR2 as SQIVND (reference sequence). This CDR3 reads CASSIGAANYGYTF. In DNA form, the CDR3 reads TGTGCCAGTAGTATAGGAGCGGCTAACTATGGCTACACCTTC.

This rearrangement joins TRBV11-2 to TRBJ2-4, with D uncertain. This CDR3 has 13 amino acids. In germline, CDR1 is SGHAT, CDR2 FQNNGV. V was pared by 0 bases and J by 8 bases, with 8 bases between. CDR3 sequence reads: CASSLDRQDIQYF. In nucleotides, the CDR3 is TGTGCCAGCAGCTTAGACAGGCAGGACATTCAGTACTTC.

V gene TRBV28 combines with J gene TRBJ2-3, with TRBD1 matching 9 bases. Losses at the gene ends were 6 bases for V and 3 bases for J; bases not matched to a gene: 16. From germline, CDR1 is MDHEN and CDR2 SYDVKM. The CDR3 spans 18 residues. The CDR3 spells CASSLIKFGTGSTDTQYF. The DNA for the CDR3 is TGTGCCAGCAGCCTAATAAAGTTCGGGACAGGGAGTACAGATACGCAGTATTTT.

V usage is TRBV19 and J usage is TRBJ2-7, with D hard to call. The CDR3 loop spans 14 amino acids. Germline CDR1 is LNHDA and CDR2 is SQIVND (reference sequence). The germline V and J ends were trimmed by 6 bases and 2 bases, with 14 bases remaining between them. The CDR3 region has the DNA TGTGCCAGTAGCATACGTACAGAAACCTACGAGCAGTACTTC. It encodes CASSIRTETYEQYF.

This chain joins TRBV28 and TRBJ2-1, with TRBD1 matching over 7 bases. Germline V gives CDR1 MDHEN, CDR2 SYDVKM. The CDR3 extends over 13 amino acids. Germline trimming cut 4 bases from V and 8 bases from J; bases unmatched to any gene: 5. The CDR3 loop reads CASSSGTADEQFF. The CDR3 region has the DNA TGTGCCAGCAGTTCCGGGACAGCCGATGAGCAGTTCTTC.

V usage is TRBV11-2 and J usage is TRBJ1-3; unclear D gene. The CDR3 length is 14 residues. Germline-derived CDR1 and CDR2 are SGHAT and FQNNGV. Trimming took 4 bases from V and 0 from J, leaving 7 bases between them. CDR3 protein: CASSSSRSGNTIYF. CDR3 in DNA: TGTGCCAGCAGCTCCAGTCGCTCTGGAAACACCATATATTTT. Full variable domain (rest looked up from reference TRBV11-2 and TRBJ1-3): EAGVAQSPRYKIIEKRQSVAFWCNPISGHATLYWYQQILGQGPKLLIQFQNNGVVDDSQLPKDRFSAERLKGVDSTLKIQPAKLEDSAVYLCASSSSRSGNTIYFGEGSWLTVV.

This chain connects TRBV4-2 to TRBJ2-2; 8 nucleotides agree with TRBD1. Germline values: CDR1 LGHNA, CDR2 YNFKEQ. The CDR3 extends over 15 amino acids. J was trimmed by 3 bases and V by 6 bases; bases with no gene match: 6. Here the CDR3 DNA reads TGTGCCAGCAGACCTGGACAGGGATACACCGGGGAGCTGTTTTTT. Protein product: CASRPGQGYTGELFF.

The chain recombines TRBV2 with TRBJ1-4; no firm D call. The ends were cut back, 4 bases at V and 5 bases at J, with 8 bases in the middle. The length of the CDR3 is 13 residues. The V gene's germline CDR1 is SNHLY and CDR2 FYNNEI. The CDR3 sequence: CASSGRPNEKLFF. CDR3 nucleotides: TGTGCCAGCAGTGGCAGGCCGAATGAAAAACTGTTTTTT.

This sequence joins TRBV6-1 and TRBJ1-1, with TRBD1 matching 9 bases. Trimming cost V 3 bases and J 1 base; bases outside gene matches: 6. The CDR3 runs to 16 residues. Germline V gives CDR1 MNHNS, CDR2 SASEGT. The CDR3 is CASSDRTGAGNTEAFF. The CDR3, as DNA: TGTGCCAGCAGTGACAGGACAGGGGCCGGGAACACTGAAGCTTTCTTT.

This clone showed up just a few times. This chain uses TRBV28 with TRBJ1-2; a weak D match, TRBD1 (5 bases). This CDR3 region has 11 residues. CDR1 is MDHEN, CDR2 SYDVKM, per germline. Trimming removed 8 bases from V and 7 bases from J, with 11 bases in between. The CDR3 bases are TGTGCCAGCGGGACCAACGTTGGCTACACCTTC. Translation gives CASGTNVGYTF.

The chain couples TRBV2 to TRBJ2-5; 8 bases map to TRBD2. Losses at the gene ends were 4 bases for V and 1 base for J; bases not matched to a gene: 14. Germline CDR1 reads SNHLY; CDR2 reads FYNNEI. The CDR3 extends over 18 amino acids. CDR3 sequence reads: CASSAVAGGGPIQETQYF. Written as DNA, the CDR3 is TGTGCCAGCAGTGCGGTAGCCGGGGGGGGACCCATCCAAGAGACCCAGTACTTC.

The chain employs TRBV6-6 and TRBJ1-5; D is undetermined. CDR3 size: 14 residues. Germline assignment: CDR1 MNHNY and CDR2 SVGAGI (reference sequence). Between the trimmed V and J ends, which lost 0 bases and 3 bases, there was a span of 6 bases. The CDR3 here is CASSYSRVNQPQHF. DNA of the CDR3: TGTGCCAGCAGTTACTCAAGAGTCAATCAGCCCCAGCATTTT.

The chain recombines TRBV5-6 with TRBJ1-6, with D unclear. Per germline, CDR1 SGHDT and CDR2 YYEEEE. Between the trimmed V and J ends, which lost 4 bases and 8 bases, there was a span of 13 bases. CDR3 length: 14 residues. The DNA of the CDR3 is TGTGCCAGCAGCCGCTCTGGTCCGCATTCACCCCTCCACTTT. Residues: CASSRSGPHSPLHF.

The rearrangement joins TRBV28 to TRBJ1-5; no clear D. Per germline, CDR1 MDHEN and CDR2 SYDVKM. Trimming took 1 base from V and 3 from J, leaving 19 bases between them. This CDR3 contains 18 residues. The CDR3 sequence is CASSLSVFLGSINQPQHF. In nucleotides, the CDR3 is TGTGCCAGCAGTTTATCCGTCTTCCTGGGATCTATCAATCAGCCCCAGCATTTT.

In this sample, this clone turned up a few times. The V gene is TRBV6-4, the J gene TRBJ2-1; the D is unclear. V lost 0 bases to trimming and J lost 1 base, with 10 bases between them. CDR3 length: 16 amino acids. Germline V gene data show CDR1 as MRHNA and CDR2 as SNTAGT. The CDR3, as DNA: TGTGCCAGCAGTGACTCGTCGAGTCCGTCCTACAATGAGCAGTTCTTC. The encoded protein is CASSDSSSPSYNEQFF.

J is TRBJ2-3 and V is TRBV7-2; tentative D call: TRBD2 (6 bases). Per the germline V gene, CDR1 is SGHTA and CDR2 is FQGNSA. V was trimmed by 3 bases and J by 0 bases, leaving 10 bases between them. The CDR3 has 15 residues. This chain's CDR3 is CASSLQRVSTDTQYF. CDR3 DNA sequence: TGTGCCAGCAGCTTGCAGCGGGTTAGCACAGATACGCAGTATTTT.

This chain joins TRBV5-6 and TRBJ2-1, with 14 bases identical to TRBD2. Germline values: CDR1 SGHDT, CDR2 YYEEEE. This CDR3 contains 15 residues. V shed 4 bases and J 10 bases; nucleotides not matched to a gene: 7. CDR3 loop: CASSTGLAGGSEQFF. CDR3 coding DNA: TGTGCCAGCAGCACAGGACTAGCGGGAGGTTCCGAGCAGTTCTTC. Full variable domain (rest looked up from reference TRBV5-6 and TRBJ2-1): DAGVTQSPTHLIKTRGQQVTLRCSPKSGHDTVSWYQQALGQGPQFIFQYYEEEERQRGNFPDRFSGHQFPNYSSELNVNALLLGDSALYLCASSTGLAGGSEQFFGPGTRLTVL.

The chain carries TRBV29-1 and TRBJ2-5, with D possibly TRBD1 on 5 matching bases. This CDR3 spans 12 amino acids. Trimming left V 7 bases short and J 4 bases short, with 13 bases between. Germline values: CDR1 SQVTM, CDR2 ANQGSEA. The CDR3 DNA follows: TGCAGCGCCACAGGAGAGGCAGAGACCCAGTACTTC. It yields the protein CSATGEAETQYF.

The chain uses TRBV5-4 and TRBJ2-7, with a weak D call TRBD2 (7 bases). V gave up 2 bases and J gave up 4 bases, with 16 bases separating them. CDR1 is SGHNT, CDR2 YYREEE, per germline (reference sequence). This CDR3 is 15 amino acids long. The CDR3 loop is CASSFGGRGIYEQYF. CDR3 DNA sequence: TGTGCCAGCAGCTTCGGGGGGCGTGGGATTTACGAGCAGTACTTC. Combining the CDR3 with reference TRBV5-4 and TRBJ2-7 gives the whole variable domain ETGVTQSPTHLIKTRGQQVTLRCSSQSGHNTVSWYQQALGQGPQFIFQYYREEENGRGNFPPRFSGLQFPNYSSELNVNALELDDSALYLCASSFGGRGIYEQYFGPGTRLTVT.

CDR3 residues: CASSLRAGGTRVLETQYF. The CDR3 nucleotides are TGTGCCAGCAGCTTACGAGCTGGGGGGACCCGGGTTCTCGAGACCCAGTACTTC. The rearrangement joins TRBV7-8 to TRBJ2-5; D may be TRBD2 (6 bases). The V end lost 2 bases, the J end lost 5 bases, and 24 bases lay between the germline ends. Germline-derived CDR1 and CDR2 are SGHVS and FQNEAQ. The CDR3 runs to 18 residues.

V and J are TRBV7-6 and TRBJ2-5; D gene uncertain. The ends were cut back, 1 base at V and 4 bases at J, with 7 bases in the middle. The CDR3 length is 13 residues. Germline V gene sequence: CDR1 SGHVS, CDR2 FNYEAQ. The CDR3 loop is CASSLGPVETQYF. The CDR3, as DNA: TGTGCCAGCAGCTTAGGTCCAGTAGAGACCCAGTACTTC.

The sample holds a few counts of this clone. This chain joins TRBV14 and TRBJ2-7; D remains unclear. Germline assignment: CDR1 SGHDN and CDR2 FVKESK. V lost 4 bases, J lost 2 bases, and 12 bases lay in between. The CDR3 sequence is 14 residues long. CDR3: CASSRGVPPYEQYF. The CDR3 DNA reads TGTGCCAGCAGCCGAGGAGTCCCCCCCTACGAGCAGTACTTC.

The chain couples TRBV6-1 to TRBJ1-4, with D possibly being TRBD1 (5 bases). V was clipped by 2 bases and J by 7 bases, with 5 bases between them. This CDR3 contains 12 residues. Germline CDR1 and CDR2: MNHNS and SASEGT. CDR3 in amino acids: CASSETGEKLFF. CDR3 nucleotide sequence: TGTGCCAGCAGTGAAACAGGTGAAAAACTGTTTTTT.